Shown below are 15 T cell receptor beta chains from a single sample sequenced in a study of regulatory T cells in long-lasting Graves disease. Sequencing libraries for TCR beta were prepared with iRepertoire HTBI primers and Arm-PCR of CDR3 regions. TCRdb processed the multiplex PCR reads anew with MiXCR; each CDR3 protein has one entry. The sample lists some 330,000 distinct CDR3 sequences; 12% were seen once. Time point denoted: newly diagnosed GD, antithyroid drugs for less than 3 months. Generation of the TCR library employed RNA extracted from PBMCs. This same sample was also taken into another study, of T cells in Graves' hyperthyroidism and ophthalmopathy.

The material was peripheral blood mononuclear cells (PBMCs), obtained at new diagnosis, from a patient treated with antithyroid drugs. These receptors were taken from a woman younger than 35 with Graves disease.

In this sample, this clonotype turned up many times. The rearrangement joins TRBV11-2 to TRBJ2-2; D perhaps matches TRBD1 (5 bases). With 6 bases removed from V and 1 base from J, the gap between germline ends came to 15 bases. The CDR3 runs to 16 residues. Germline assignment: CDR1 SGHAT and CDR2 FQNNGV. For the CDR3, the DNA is TGTGCCAGCAGTCCATGGGCAGGGCTGAACACCGGGGAGCTGTTTTTT. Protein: CASSPWAGLNTGELFF.

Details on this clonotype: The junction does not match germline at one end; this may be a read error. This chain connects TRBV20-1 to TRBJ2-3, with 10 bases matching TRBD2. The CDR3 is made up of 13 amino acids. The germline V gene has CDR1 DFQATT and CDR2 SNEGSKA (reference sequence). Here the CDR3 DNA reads TGCAGTGCCTCTAGCGGGAGCACAGATACGCCGTATTTT. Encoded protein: CSASSGSTDTPYF.

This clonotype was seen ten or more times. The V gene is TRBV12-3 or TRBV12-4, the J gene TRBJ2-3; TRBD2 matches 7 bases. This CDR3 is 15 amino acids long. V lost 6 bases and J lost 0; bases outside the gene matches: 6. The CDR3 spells CASRSRGLSTDTQYF. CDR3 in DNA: TGTGCCAGCAGAAGTCGGGGACTAAGCACAGATACGCAGTATTTT.

In nucleotides, the CDR3 is TGTGCCATCACCGGGACTAGAACTAATGAGCAGTTCTTC. Its translation: CAITGTRTNEQFF. The chain couples TRBV10-3 to TRBJ2-1; TRBD2 matches 8 bases. The CDR3 covers 13 residues. Germline V gene sequence: CDR1 ENHRY, CDR2 SYGVKD. V dropped 7 bases and J dropped 7; count of bases not matched to a gene: 6.

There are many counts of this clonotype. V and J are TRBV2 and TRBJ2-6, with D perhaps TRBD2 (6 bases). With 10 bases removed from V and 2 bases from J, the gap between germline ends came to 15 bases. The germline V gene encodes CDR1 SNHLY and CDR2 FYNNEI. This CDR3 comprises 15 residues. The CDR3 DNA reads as TGTGCCAAAAGGGAGGAAGGGGCTGGGGCCAACGTCCTGACTTTC. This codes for CAKREEGAGANVLTF.

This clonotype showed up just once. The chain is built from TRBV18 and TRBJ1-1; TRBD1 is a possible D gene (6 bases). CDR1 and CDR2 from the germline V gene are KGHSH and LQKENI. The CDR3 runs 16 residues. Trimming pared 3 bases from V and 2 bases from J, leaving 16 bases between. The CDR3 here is CASSPTGGHLNTEAFF. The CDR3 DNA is TGTGCCAGCTCACCCACCGGGGGACACCTTAACACTGAAGCTTTCTTT.

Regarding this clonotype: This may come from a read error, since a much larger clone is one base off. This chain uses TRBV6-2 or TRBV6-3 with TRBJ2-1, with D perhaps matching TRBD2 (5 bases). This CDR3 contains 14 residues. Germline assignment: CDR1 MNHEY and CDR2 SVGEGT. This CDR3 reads CVSSCGRGYNEQFF. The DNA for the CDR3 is TGTGTCAGCAGTTGTGGACGGGGCTACAATGAGCAGTTCTTC.

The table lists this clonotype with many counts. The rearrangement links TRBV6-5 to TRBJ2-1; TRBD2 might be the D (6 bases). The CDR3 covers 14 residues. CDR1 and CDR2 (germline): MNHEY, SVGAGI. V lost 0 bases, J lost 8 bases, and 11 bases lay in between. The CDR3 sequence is CASSYSTSLDEQFF. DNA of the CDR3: TGTGCCAGCAGTTACTCTACTAGCTTGGATGAGCAGTTCTTC.

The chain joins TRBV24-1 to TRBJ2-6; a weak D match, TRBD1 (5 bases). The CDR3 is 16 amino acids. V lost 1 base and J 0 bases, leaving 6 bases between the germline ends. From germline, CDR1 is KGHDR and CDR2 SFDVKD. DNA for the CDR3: TGTGCCACCAGTGATTTCAGGGTCTCTGGGGCCAACGTCCTGACTTTC. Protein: CATSDFRVSGANVLTF.

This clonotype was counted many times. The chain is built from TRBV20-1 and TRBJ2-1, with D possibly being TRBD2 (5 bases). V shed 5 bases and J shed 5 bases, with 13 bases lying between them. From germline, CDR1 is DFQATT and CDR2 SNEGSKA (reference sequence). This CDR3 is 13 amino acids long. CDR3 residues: CSAYGEPNNEQFF. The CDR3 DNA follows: TGCAGTGCTTACGGGGAACCCAACAATGAGCAGTTCTTC.

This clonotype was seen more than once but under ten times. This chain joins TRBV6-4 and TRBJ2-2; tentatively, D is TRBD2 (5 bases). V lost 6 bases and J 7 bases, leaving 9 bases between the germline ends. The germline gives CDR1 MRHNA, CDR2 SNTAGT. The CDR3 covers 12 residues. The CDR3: CASRSGYGELFF. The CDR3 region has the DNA TGTGCCAGCAGGAGCGGCTACGGGGAGCTGTTTTTT.

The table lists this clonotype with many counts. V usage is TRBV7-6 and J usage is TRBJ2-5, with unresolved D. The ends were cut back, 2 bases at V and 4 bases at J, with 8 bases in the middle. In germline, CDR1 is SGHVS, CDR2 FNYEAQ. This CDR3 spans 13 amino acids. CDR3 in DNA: TGTGCCAGCAGCTTAACAAGGGCAGAGACCCAGTACTTC. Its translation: CASSLTRAETQYF.

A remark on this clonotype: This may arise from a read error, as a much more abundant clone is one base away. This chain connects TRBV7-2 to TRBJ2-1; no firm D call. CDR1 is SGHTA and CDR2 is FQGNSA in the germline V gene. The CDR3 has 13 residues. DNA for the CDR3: TGTGTCAGCAGCTTAAGGAGAGACAATGAGCAGTTCTTC. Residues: CVSSLRRDNEQFF.

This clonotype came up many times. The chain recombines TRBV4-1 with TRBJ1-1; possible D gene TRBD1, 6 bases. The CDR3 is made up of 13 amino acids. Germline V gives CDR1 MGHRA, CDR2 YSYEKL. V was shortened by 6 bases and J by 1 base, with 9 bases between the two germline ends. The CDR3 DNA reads TGCGCCAGCAGTTGGGGGCCGAACACTGAAGCTTTCTTT. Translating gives CASSWGPNTEAFF.

The CDR3 is CASSFRQGSYGYTF. CDR3 nucleotides: TGTGCCAGCAGCTTCAGACAGGGCTCCTATGGCTACACCTTC. The J gene is TRBJ1-2, the V gene TRBV7-2; TRBD1 agrees at 7 bases. Unmatched junction bases numbered 5, after V lost 3 bases and J lost 4 bases. The germline gives CDR1 SGHTA, CDR2 FQGNSA. This CDR3 spans 14 amino acids.